This T cell receptor beta chain is drawn from a study of shared clonotypes between healthy human individuals. Points from the study as a whole: Some naive CD4 clonotypes, about 5.5%, turned up in common across a handful of donors.

Original methodology: Filtering of immunoSEQ junctional sequences could not match full-length read filtering. Assay used: immunoSEQ multiplex PCR; TCRdb lists only in-frame clones, some missing. V and J calls and clone size follow that table, whereas D and trimming were derived from the DNA. The table lists about 1.5 million clones, roughly 98% of them singletons. About this clone itself: What it binds is not known.

Study donors comprised healthy, HIV-negative adults devoid of recent acute infection or vaccination. Splitting the CD4+ cells yielded a CD45RA+ naive subset and a CD45RA-negative memory subset. The CDR3 spans 16 residues. Trimming took 2 bases from V and 7 from J; bases not matched to a gene: 11. Germline V lookup: CDR1 ENHRY, CDR2 SYGVKD. The sequenced sample was naive CD4+ T cells sorted from blood. The subset is: CD45RA+ positively selected. This chain uses TRBV10-3 with TRBJ1-5, with 7 bases fitting TRBD1. This TCR derives from a young man in good health. Written as DNA, the CDR3 is TGTGCCATCAGTGAGGAGGGGACAGAGACAGACCAGCCCCAGCATTTT. This codes for CAISEEGTETDQPQHF.